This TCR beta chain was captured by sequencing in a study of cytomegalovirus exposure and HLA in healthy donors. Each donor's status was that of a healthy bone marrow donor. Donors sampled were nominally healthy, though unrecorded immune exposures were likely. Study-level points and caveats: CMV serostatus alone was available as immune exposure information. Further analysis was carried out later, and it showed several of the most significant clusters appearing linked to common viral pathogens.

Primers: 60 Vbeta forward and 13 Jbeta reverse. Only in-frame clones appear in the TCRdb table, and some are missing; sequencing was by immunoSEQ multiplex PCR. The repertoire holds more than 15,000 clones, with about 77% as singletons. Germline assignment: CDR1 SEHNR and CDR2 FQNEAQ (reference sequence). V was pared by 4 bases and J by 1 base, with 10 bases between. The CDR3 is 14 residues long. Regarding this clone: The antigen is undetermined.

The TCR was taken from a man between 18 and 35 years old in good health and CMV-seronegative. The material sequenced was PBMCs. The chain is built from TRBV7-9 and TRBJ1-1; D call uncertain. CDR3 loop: CASSSTRRNTEAFF. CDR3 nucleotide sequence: TGTGCCAGCAGCTCGACTCGCCGGAACACTGAAGCTTTCTTT.